This entry lists 27 T cell receptor beta chains sequenced from one sample in a study of T cell repertoires and Cas9 in healthy adults. Some clones are missing from TCRdb's copy, which holds only in-frame ones; the method was immunoSEQ multiplex PCR. The sample lists tens of thousands of clones; just under 95% were seen once. The sequencing input was CD4+ effector T cells (CD127+, CD25-, CD137-, CD154-) from PBMCs; culture status not recorded. These receptors came from a human donor in good health.

Here the CDR3 DNA reads TGCGCCAGCAGCCATAGATTTGTTTGGAATAACACTGAAGCTTTCTTT. Its protein is CASSHRFVWNNTEAFF. The V and J genes are TRBV4-3 and TRBJ1-1; D is uncertain. Germline V gives CDR1 LGHNA, CDR2 YSLEER. This CDR3 spans 16 amino acids. V lost 3 bases and J 2 bases, leaving 16 bases between the germline ends.

The chain carries TRBV4-2 and TRBJ2-3; weak D call: TRBD1 (6 bases). V lost 3 bases and J 4 bases, leaving 11 bases between the germline ends. The V gene's germline CDR1 is LGHNA and CDR2 YNFKEQ. The CDR3 covers 14 residues. CDR3: CASSQEDSADTQYF. The CDR3, as DNA: TGTGCCAGCAGCCAGGAGGACAGTGCAGATACGCAGTATTTT.

The J gene is TRBJ1-1, the V gene TRBV30, with 9 positions matching TRBD1. With V trimmed by 4 bases and J by 4 bases, 10 bases remained unmatched. This CDR3 comprises 15 residues. CDR1 and CDR2 (germline): GTSNPN, SVGIG (reference sequence). The CDR3 region has the DNA TGTGCCTGGATTTCGGGACAGGGCCCTTTCACTGAAGCTTTCTTT. It yields the protein CAWISGQGPFTEAFF. The full variable domain, completed using reference TRBV30 and TRBJ1-1, is SQTIHQWPATLVQPVGSPLSLECTVEGTSNPNLYWYRQAAGRGLQLLFYSVGIGQISSEVPQNLSASRPQDRQFILSSKKLLLSDSGFYLCAWISGQGPFTEAFFGQGTRLTVV.

The gene calls are TRBV7-3 and TRBJ1-2; D is unclear. The CDR3 spans 15 residues. The V end lost 10 bases, the J end lost 7 bases, and 25 bases lay between the germline ends. Germline assignment: CDR1 SGHTA and CDR2 FQGTGA. CDR3 in amino acids: CATSPPGPSPGGYTF. CDR3 DNA sequence: TGTGCCACCTCACCTCCAGGCCCCTCACCGGGTGGCTACACCTTC. The whole variable domain, remainder taken from reference TRBV7-3 and TRBJ1-2, is GAGVSQTPSNKVTEKGKYVELRCDPISGHTALYWYRQSLGQGPEFLIYFQGTGAADDSGLPNDRFFAVRPEGSVSTLKIQRTERGDSAVYLCATSPPGPSPGGYTFGSGTRLTVV.

V gene TRBV6-1 combines with J gene TRBJ2-6; D call uncertain. Trimming took 8 bases from V and 1 from J, leaving 9 bases between them. Germline CDR1 MNHNS, CDR2 SASEGT. The CDR3 loop spans 14 amino acids. The CDR3 spells CASGPRSGANVLTF. CDR3 sequence (DNA): TGTGCCAGCGGGCCACGATCTGGGGCCAACGTCCTGACTTTC.

This clone was counted once. V usage is TRBV6-5 and J usage is TRBJ1-6; the D is unclear. Between the trimmed V and J ends, which lost 5 bases and 3 bases, there was a span of 2 bases. The germline V gene encodes CDR1 MNHEY and CDR2 SVGAGI. This CDR3 is built from 12 residues. The CDR3: CASSSYNSPLHF. For the CDR3, the DNA is TGTGCCAGCAGTAGCTATAATTCACCCCTCCACTTT.

The V and J genes are TRBV5-6 and TRBJ2-3, with no clear D. CDR1 is SGHDT and CDR2 is YYEEEE in the germline V gene. The CDR3 covers 12 residues. The V gene lost 1 base and the J gene lost 4 bases, with 4 bases spanning the gap. The DNA of the CDR3 is TGTGCCAGCAGCTTGCCGCCAGATACGCAGTATTTT. Protein: CASSLPPDTQYF.

The chain combines TRBV10-3 with TRBJ1-4; D call uncertain. This CDR3 has 14 residues. V dropped 0 bases and J dropped 4 bases, with 6 bases sitting between them. Looked up from germline, CDR1 is ENHRY and CDR2 is SYGVKD. The CDR3 DNA is TGTGCCATCAGTGAGTCCGGGATTAATGAAAAACTGTTTTTT. Its protein is CAISESGINEKLFF.

This CDR3 reads CSVGQADQPQHF. CDR3 DNA sequence: TGCAGCGTCGGGCAGGCCGATCAGCCCCAGCATTTT. The chain recombines TRBV29-1 with TRBJ1-5, with unresolved D. Trimming stripped 6 bases from V and 5 bases from J, with 11 bases between. CDR1 and CDR2 (germline): SQVTM, ANQGSEA. This CDR3 contains 12 residues.

V is TRBV6-5 and J is TRBJ1-2; 9 nucleotides align to TRBD1. Germline lookup yields CDR1 MNHEY and CDR2 SVGAGI. J was trimmed by 8 bases and V by 6 bases; bases with no gene match: 7. There are 13 residues in the CDR3. Written as DNA, the CDR3 is TGTGCCAGCAGGATCACAGGGGGCGACGGCTACACCTTC. Its protein product is CASRITGGDGYTF.

The J gene is TRBJ1-5, the V gene TRBV6-6; 7 positions match TRBD1. The CDR3 has 13 residues. V shed 6 bases and J 5 bases; nucleotides not matched to a gene: 4. Germline CDR1 is MNHNY and CDR2 is SVGAGI (reference sequence). CDR3 sequence reads: CASSPDRDQPQHF. DNA of the CDR3: TGTGCCAGCAGCCCCGACAGGGATCAGCCCCAGCATTTT.

The chain recombines TRBV9 with TRBJ1-1; 7 bases are a match to TRBD1. J gave up 2 bases and V 4 bases, and 8 bases lay outside the gene matches. Germline assignment: CDR1 SGDLS and CDR2 YYNGEE. The length of the CDR3 is 15 residues. DNA for the CDR3: TGTGCCAGCAGCTCCCAGACAGGGCGAAACACTGAAGCTTTCTTT. Protein: CASSSQTGRNTEAFF.

This CDR3 is CASSIGTSGGQETQYF. Here the CDR3 DNA reads TGTGCCAGCAGCATAGGGACTAGCGGGGGACAAGAGACCCAGTACTTC. This chain uses TRBV7-3 with TRBJ2-5; 14 bases align to TRBD2. Germline V gene lookup returns CDR1 SGHTA and CDR2 FQGTGA. The CDR3 contains 16 residues. V was clipped by 5 bases and J by 2 bases; unmatched bases: 4.

The chain employs TRBV30 and TRBJ1-5; perhaps TRBD1 as D (5 bases). CDR1 GTSNPN and CDR2 SVGIG come from the germline V gene (reference sequence). The CDR3 contains 14 residues. V was clipped by 0 bases and J by 2 bases, with 8 bases between them. The CDR3 nucleotides are TGTGCCTGGAGTGTTGGCAGGGGCAATCAGCCCCAGCATTTT. Amino acid sequence: CAWSVGRGNQPQHF.

The chain links TRBV4-3 to TRBJ1-3; no clear D gene. Germline V lookup: CDR1 LGHNA, CDR2 YSLEER. V was cut by 2 bases and J by 0 bases, with 5 bases left in between. This CDR3 comprises 14 residues. The CDR3 loop is CASSQQDSGNTIYF. CDR3 DNA: TGCGCCAGCAGCCAACAGGACTCTGGAAACACCATATATTTT.

This chain joins TRBV7-2 and TRBJ2-7, with D perhaps TRBD2 (5 bases). The CDR3 is 16 residues long. Trimming took 4 bases from V and 3 from J, leaving 19 bases between them. The germline gives CDR1 SGHTA, CDR2 FQGNSA. This CDR3 reads CASSSPPGTQIYEQYF. CDR3 DNA: TGTGCCAGCAGCTCTCCCCCGGGAACTCAAATCTACGAGCAGTACTTC. Drawing the rest from reference TRBV7-2 and TRBJ2-7, the complete variable domain is GAGVSQSPSNKVTEKGKDVELRCDPISGHTALYWYRQSLGQGLEFLIYFQGNSAPDKSGLPSDRFSAERTGGSVSTLTIQRTQQEDSAVYLCASSSPPGTQIYEQYFGPGTRLTVT.

This clone was observed a few times. CDR3 region: CASSLALAGGEGDTQYF. The DNA of the CDR3 is TGTGCCAGCAGCTTGGCCTTAGCGGGGGGCGAGGGAGATACGCAGTATTTT. The rearrangement uses TRBV5-4 and TRBJ2-3; 10 bases are shared with TRBD2. J lost 5 bases, V lost 0 bases, and 9 bases had no gene match. This CDR3 is built from 17 residues. Germline V lookup: CDR1 SGHNT, CDR2 YYREEE (reference sequence).

This sequence joins TRBV5-1 and TRBJ1-3; D remains unclear. Trimming cost V 3 bases and J 0 bases, with 10 bases left between them. CDR3 length: 15 amino acids. Germline V gene lookup returns CDR1 SGHRS and CDR2 YFSETQ. Written as DNA, the CDR3 is TGCGCCAGCAGCTCGGACGGAAGCTCTGGAAACACCATATATTTT. Translating gives CASSSDGSSGNTIYF.

The V gene is TRBV15, the J gene TRBJ2-7; 7 positions agree with TRBD2. Per the germline V gene, CDR1 is LNHNV and CDR2 is YYDKDF (reference sequence). V lost 0 bases to trimming and J lost 2 bases; unmatched junction nucleotides: 4. The CDR3 has 15 amino acids. The CDR3 DNA sequence: TGTGCCACCAGCAGAGAGAGGACTAGACCCTACGAGCAGTACGTC. Translation gives CATSRERTRPYEQYV.

This clone was seen only once. As the CDR3 is not closed by the conserved phenylalanine or tryptophan, this likely results from a read error. The limits of the CDR3 on the DNA are not certain, so only TCRdb's listed CDR3 is given. The V call is TRBV7-2, the J call TRBJ2-7; the table's D call TRBD2 went unverified against the DNA. Germline CDR1 and CDR2: SGHTA and FQGNSA. The CDR3 extends over 11 residues, inclusive of both ends. The chain's CDR3 is CASELGGGRKG.

The chain is built from TRBV7-2 and TRBJ1-2; 7 bases fit TRBD1. CDR3 length: 13 amino acids. V trimming: 3 bases; J trimming: 10 bases; junction bases outside the gene matches: 8. From germline, CDR1 is SGHTA and CDR2 FQGNSA. CDR3 nucleotides: TGTGCCAGCAGCTTCGGCGTGACAGGGACCTACACCTTC. Amino acids: CASSFGVTGTYTF. The whole variable domain, remainder taken from reference TRBV7-2 and TRBJ1-2, is GAGVSQSPSNKVTEKGKDVELRCDPISGHTALYWYRQSLGQGLEFLIYFQGNSAPDKSGLPSDRFSAERTGGSVSTLTIQRTQQEDSAVYLCASSFGVTGTYTFGSGTRLTVV.

The chain carries TRBV6-5 and TRBJ2-1; D perhaps matches TRBD2 (6 bases). There are 13 residues in the CDR3. V was cut by 5 bases and J by 13 bases, with 18 bases left in between. Germline loops: CDR1 MNHEY, CDR2 SVGAGI. CDR3: CASSPSSAASQFF. For the CDR3, the DNA is TGTGCCAGCAGTCCCTCTAGCGCGGCATCCCAGTTCTTC.

The J gene is TRBJ1-2, the V gene TRBV6-5; 7 bases align to TRBD1. The CDR3 is 14 residues long. With V trimmed by 5 bases and J by 8 bases, 11 bases remained unmatched. Germline-derived CDR1 and CDR2 are MNHEY and SVGAGI. In DNA form, the CDR3 reads TGTGCCAGCAGTCAACAGGGGAGGGTATACGGCTACACCTTC. It yields the protein CASSQQGRVYGYTF.

The chain employs TRBV6-1 and TRBJ1-5; D remains ambiguous. V was pared by 4 bases and J by 1 base, with 20 bases between. This CDR3 has 18 residues. The germline CDR1 and CDR2 sequences are MNHNS and SASEGT. DNA of the CDR3: TGTGCCAGCAGTGTCGAACCTCCTCGGCCGTGGAGCAATCAGCCCCAGCATTTT. This translates into CASSVEPPRPWSNQPQHF.

The chain has TRBV4-3 and TRBJ2-3; 8 nucleotides match TRBD1. CDR3 length: 14 residues. Germline-derived CDR1 and CDR2 are LGHNA and YSLEER. The V segment lost 4 bases and the J segment 6 bases; nucleotides outside the gene matches: 6. Here the CDR3 DNA reads TGCGCCAGCAGCCTGGACAGGGCGATGGATACGCAGTATTTT. This codes for CASSLDRAMDTQYF.

The rearrangement links TRBV18 to TRBJ2-1, with D hard to call. Germline CDR1 and CDR2: KGHSH and LQKENI. The CDR3 spans 14 residues. V was pared by 3 bases and J by 1 base, with 7 bases between. In DNA, the CDR3 is TGTGCCAGCTCACCGTACAGATCCTACAATGAGCAGTTCTTC. This gives the protein CASSPYRSYNEQFF.

V usage is TRBV11-2 and J usage is TRBJ1-2; D ambiguous. The CDR3 is 14 amino acids. The germline gives CDR1 SGHAT, CDR2 FQNNGV. The V end lost 1 base, the J end lost 4 bases, and 10 bases lay between the germline ends. The DNA for the CDR3 is TGTGCCAGCAGCTTAGCCTCCTGGCGCTATGGCTACACCTTC. This encodes CASSLASWRYGYTF.